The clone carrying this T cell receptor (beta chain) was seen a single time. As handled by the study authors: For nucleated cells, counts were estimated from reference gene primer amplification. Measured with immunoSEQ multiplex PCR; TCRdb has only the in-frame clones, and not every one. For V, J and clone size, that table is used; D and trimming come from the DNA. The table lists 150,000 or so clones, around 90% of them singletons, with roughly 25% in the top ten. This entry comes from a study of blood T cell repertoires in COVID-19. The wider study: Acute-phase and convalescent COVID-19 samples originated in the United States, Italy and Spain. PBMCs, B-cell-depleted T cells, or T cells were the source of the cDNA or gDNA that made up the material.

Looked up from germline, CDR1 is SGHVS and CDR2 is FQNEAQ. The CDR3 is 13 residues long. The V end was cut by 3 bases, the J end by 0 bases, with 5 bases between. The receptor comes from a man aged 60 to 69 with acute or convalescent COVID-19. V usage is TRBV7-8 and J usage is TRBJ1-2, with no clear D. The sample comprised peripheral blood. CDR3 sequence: CASSLAANYGYTF. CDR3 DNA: TGTGCCAGCAGCTTGGCAGCTAACTATGGCTACACCTTC.